The 32 T cell receptor beta chains below were found in one sample sequenced in a study of CD8 T cells in Susac syndrome. Reverse transcription of 0.5 to 1 ug RNA was performed with random hexamers. Using its own MiXCR run on the immunoSEQ multiplex PCR reads, TCRdb lists one record per CDR3 protein. The data show around 130,000 distinct CDR3 sequences, with about 90% seen just once and 0.24% held by the top ten. Specimen: CD8+ T cells from PBMCs. Receptor source: a human donor with multiple sclerosis.

This chain connects TRBV30 to TRBJ1-3; D remains ambiguous. CDR1 is GTSNPN and CDR2 is SVGIG in the germline V gene (reference sequence). Trimming shortened V by 0 bases and J by 2 bases, and 2 bases separated the two germline ends. CDR3 length: 12 amino acids. CDR3 amino acids: CAWSVAGNTIYF. The CDR3 region has the DNA TGTGCCTGGAGTGTAGCTGGAAACACCATATATTTT.

The chain has TRBV7-9 and TRBJ2-7, with D possibly being TRBD1 or TRBD2 (5 bases each). Looked up from germline, CDR1 is SEHNR and CDR2 is FQNEAQ (reference sequence). CDR3 length: 14 amino acids. V was shortened by 4 bases and J by 6 bases, with 16 bases between the two germline ends. CDR3 in DNA: TGTGCCAGCAGCTCGTCCGGGACGCGTGCCGAGCAGTACTTC. Translation gives CASSSSGTRAEQYF.

The chain carries TRBV7-9 and TRBJ2-2; D uncertain. Trimming took 1 base from V and 7 from J, leaving 7 bases between them. In germline, CDR1 is SEHNR, CDR2 FQNEAQ (reference sequence). CDR3 size: 13 residues. CDR3 nucleotides: TGTGCCAGCAGCTTAGGGCCGGACGGGGAGCTGTTTTTT. Translated: CASSLGPDGELFF. Complete variable domain (other parts from reference TRBV7-9 and TRBJ2-2): DTGVSQNPRHKITKRGQNVTFRCDPISEHNRLYWYRQTLGQGPEFLTYFQNEAQLEKSRLLSDRFSAERPKGSFSTLEIQRTEQGDSAMYLCASSLGPDGELFFGEGSRLTVL.

The sample holds one count of this clonotype. The chain employs TRBV30 and TRBJ1-5; perhaps TRBD1 as D (5 bases). Germline CDR1 reads GTSNPN; CDR2 reads SVGIG (reference sequence). The CDR3 runs 13 residues. Trimming removed 2 bases at V and 7 bases at J, with 12 bases between. The CDR3 reads CAWSLGVGQPQHF. The CDR3, as DNA: TGTGCCTGGAGTTTAGGGGTTGGACAGCCCCAGCATTTT.

The V and J genes are TRBV27 and TRBJ2-6; TRBD2 is a possible D gene (5 bases). The length of the CDR3 is 15 residues. Germline V lookup: CDR1 MNHEY, CDR2 SMNVEV (reference sequence). The V end lost 5 bases, the J end lost 0 bases, and 8 bases lay between the germline ends. In DNA, the CDR3 is TGTGCCAGCAGTAGCGGTAGCTCTGGGGCCAACGTCCTGACTTTC. Translated, it gives CASSSGSSGANVLTF.

The chain joins TRBV7-9 to TRBJ2-1; D is uncertain. Between the trimmed V and J ends, which lost 4 bases and 4 bases, there was a span of 11 bases. From germline, CDR1 is SEHNR and CDR2 FQNEAQ (reference sequence). The CDR3 consists of 14 residues. The DNA for the CDR3 is TGTGCCAGCAGCTCCGACTTGGTTTACAATGAGCAGTTCTTC. It translates to CASSSDLVYNEQFF.

The chain recombines TRBV19 with TRBJ2-5; TRBD2 matches 9 bases. Germline CDR1 and CDR2: LNHDA and SQIVND (reference sequence). CDR3 length: 17 residues. V shed 3 bases and J 3 bases; nucleotides not matched to a gene: 11. CDR3 region: CASSIGISGRLEETQYF. CDR3 DNA: TGTGCCAGTAGTATCGGAATTAGCGGGAGATTAGAAGAGACCCAGTACTTC.

This clonotype was seen more than once but under ten times. The chain couples TRBV29-1 to TRBJ2-7; a possible D gene is TRBD1 (7 bases). This CDR3 has 14 residues. Germline V gene data show CDR1 as SQVTM and CDR2 as ANQGSEA. Trimming stripped 0 bases from V and 5 bases from J, with 14 bases between. The CDR3 DNA reads TGCAGCGTTGAAGAGGGTTCCAGGGGGGACGAGCAGTACTTC. Translated: CSVEEGSRGDEQYF.

CDR3 region: CSASYQAVVYFEQFF. Here the CDR3 DNA reads TGCAGTGCTAGTTATCAAGCGGTAGTTTATTTTGAGCAGTTCTTC. The V and J genes are TRBV20-1 and TRBJ2-1; weak D call: TRBD2 (5 bases). V was cut by 3 bases and J by 9 bases, with 21 bases left in between. This CDR3 comprises 15 residues. Looked up from germline, CDR1 is DFQATT and CDR2 is SNEGSKA (reference sequence).

V is TRBV6-6 and J is TRBJ2-7, with D perhaps matching TRBD1 (6 bases). This CDR3 is built from 13 residues. The V gene lost 2 bases and the J gene lost 5 bases, with 10 bases spanning the gap. The germline V gene has CDR1 MNHNY and CDR2 SVGAGI (reference sequence). The CDR3 coding sequence is TGTGCCAGCAGTTACGATGGGGACAACGAGCAGTACTTC. Amino acids: CASSYDGDNEQYF.

The chain joins TRBV7-6 to TRBJ2-1, with D uncertain. The V and J ends lost 1 base and 7 bases respectively, with 8 bases between them. Germline CDR1 SGHVS, CDR2 FNYEAQ. This CDR3 comprises 13 residues. CDR3 DNA sequence: TGTGCCAGCAGCTTAGATGGGTTAAATGAGCAGTTCTTC. It is translated as CASSLDGLNEQFF.

The rearrangement uses TRBV4-2 and TRBJ2-5; D ambiguous. The V end lost 0 bases, the J end lost 5 bases, and 13 bases lay between the germline ends. This CDR3 region has 15 residues. Germline V lookup: CDR1 LGHNA, CDR2 YNFKEQ. The CDR3 coding sequence is TGTGCCAGCAGCCAAGAACCCGTGGGGTACGAGACCCAGTACTTC. It yields the protein CASSQEPVGYETQYF.

The J gene is TRBJ2-4, the V gene TRBV19, with D perhaps matching TRBD2 (5 bases). V lost 2 bases, J lost 3 bases, and 11 bases lay in between. The CDR3 loop spans 15 amino acids. Per germline, CDR1 LNHDA and CDR2 SQIVND (reference sequence). The CDR3 DNA is TGTGCCAGTAGTATAATCGGGGTGGACAAAAACATTCAGTACTTC. Residues: CASSIIGVDKNIQYF.

This clonotype appeared a single time. This chain connects TRBV6-5 to TRBJ2-5; D is perhaps TRBD2 (5 bases). Trimming left V 8 bases short and J 5 bases short, with 15 bases between. CDR3 length: 13 amino acids. The germline gives CDR1 MNHEY, CDR2 SVGAGI. This CDR3 is CASGSLAMETQYF. CDR3 coding DNA: TGTGCCAGCGGATCGTTAGCGATGGAGACCCAGTACTTC.

V usage is TRBV7-9 and J usage is TRBJ2-5, with 7 bases aligning to TRBD1. With 8 bases clipped from V and 3 bases from J, the junction kept 6 bases outside the gene matches. The CDR3 totals 13 residues. Per the germline V gene, CDR1 is SEHNR and CDR2 is FQNEAQ (reference sequence). CDR3 sequence: CASGRGTEETQYF. The CDR3 region has the DNA TGTGCCAGCGGAAGGGGGACAGAAGAGACCCAGTACTTC.

This clonotype was counted once. This chain uses TRBV3-1 with TRBJ2-1; no definite D call. Trimming stripped 0 bases from V and 4 bases from J, with 10 bases between. This CDR3 has 15 amino acids. CDR1 and CDR2 (germline): LGHDT, YNNKEL (reference sequence). This chain's CDR3 is CASSQDHGIYNEQFF. CDR3 DNA sequence: TGTGCCAGCAGCCAAGATCATGGCATATACAATGAGCAGTTCTTC.

The J gene is TRBJ2-7, the V gene TRBV28; D is possibly TRBD1 (6 bases). Germline assignment: CDR1 MDHEN and CDR2 SYDVKM. Deletions cut 5 bases from V and 2 bases from J, with 16 bases between. The CDR3 sequence is 15 residues long. In nucleotides, the CDR3 is TGTGCCAGCAGTCCCAGGGGAATAACGGCCTACGAGCAGTACTTC. It is translated as CASSPRGITAYEQYF.

The V call is TRBV12-3 or TRBV12-4, the J call TRBJ2-5; a weak D match, TRBD1 (8 bases). The CDR3 length is 17 residues. V was shortened by 5 bases and J by 5 bases, with 24 bases between the two germline ends. The CDR3, as DNA: TGTGCCAGCAGTGGACTAGTCGGGACAGGTAATCGTGAGACCCAGTACTTC. Residues: CASSGLVGTGNRETQYF.

V and J are TRBV14 and TRBJ2-5; no definite D call. CDR1 is SGHDN and CDR2 is FVKESK in the germline V gene. The CDR3 totals 15 residues. With 2 bases removed from V and 4 bases from J, the gap between germline ends came to 14 bases. CDR3 region: CASSQYDMERETQYF. As DNA, the CDR3 is TGTGCCAGCAGCCAATATGACATGGAGAGAGAGACCCAGTACTTC.

This sequence joins TRBV5-4 and TRBJ2-5, with TRBD2 matching 8 bases. This CDR3 comprises 15 residues. CDR1 is SGHNT and CDR2 is YYREEE in the germline V gene (reference sequence). Losses at the gene ends were 1 base for V and 5 bases for J; bases not matched to a gene: 7. For the CDR3, the DNA is TGTGCCAGCAGCTTGAACCGGGCTAGCGGGGAGACCCAGTACTTC. Its protein is CASSLNRASGETQYF.

V gene TRBV27 combines with J gene TRBJ2-1; 8 bases agree with TRBD2. V dropped 8 bases and J dropped 5; count of bases not matched to a gene: 8. Per germline, CDR1 MNHEY and CDR2 SMNVEV (reference sequence). The CDR3 sequence is 14 residues long. CDR3 DNA sequence: TGTGCCAGCTCCGGGAGGGGGATGAACAATGAGCAGTTCTTC. It is translated as CASSGRGMNNEQFF.

The gene calls are TRBV6-2 or TRBV6-3 and TRBJ2-7, with 13 positions matching TRBD2. J lost 3 bases, V lost 2 bases, and 7 bases had no gene match. CDR3 length equals 17 residues. Germline V gene sequence: CDR1 MNHEY, CDR2 SVGEGT. The CDR3 nucleotides read TGTGCCAGCAGTTACGGACTAGCGGGAGTTGAGGGCTACGAGCAGTACTTC. Translation: CASSYGLAGVEGYEQYF.

The chain uses TRBV20-1 and TRBJ2-1; 7 nucleotides match TRBD2. Germline V gene data show CDR1 as DFQATT and CDR2 as SNEGSKA (reference sequence). The CDR3 is 14 amino acids. V lost 5 bases and J lost 0; bases outside the gene matches: 4. The CDR3 DNA reads as TGCAGTGCTCAGGGAGGGAGCTCCTACAATGAGCAGTTCTTC. This translates into CSAQGGSSYNEQFF.

This clonotype was detected only once. V and J are TRBV19 and TRBJ2-1; 8 nucleotides match TRBD2. Germline CDR1 and CDR2: LNHDA and SQIVND (reference sequence). Unmatched junction bases numbered 14, after V lost 10 bases and J lost 6 bases. This CDR3 comprises 15 residues. The DNA for the CDR3 is TGTGCCACCCACGAGGGAGCGGGAGCCCCCAATGAGCAGTTCTTC. Translated: CATHEGAGAPNEQFF.

This chain links TRBV29-1 with TRBJ2-1; 11 bases are a match to TRBD2. The CDR3 spans 12 residues. V lost 5 bases and J lost 10; bases outside the gene matches: 4. Per the germline V gene, CDR1 is SQVTM and CDR2 is ANQGSEA. The DNA of the CDR3 is TGCAGCGTTTGGTTAGCGGGAGGGGAGCAGTTCTTC. It specifies CSVWLAGGEQFF.

The chain joins TRBV7-8 to TRBJ2-2, with TRBD2 matching 11 bases. The trim removed 6 bases at V and 3 bases at J, leaving 6 bases unmatched. The length of the CDR3 is 16 residues. Per the germline V gene, CDR1 is SGHVS and CDR2 is FQNEAQ. The DNA of the CDR3 is TGTGCCAGCAGGACTAGCGGGACCCTAGACACCGGGGAGCTGTTTTTT. As protein: CASRTSGTLDTGELFF. Full variable domain (missing parts from reference TRBV7-8 and TRBJ2-2): GAGVSQSPRYKVAKRGQDVALRCDPISGHVSLFWYQQALGQGPEFLTYFQNEAQLDKSGLPSDRFFAERPEGSVSTLKIQRTQQEDSAVYLCASRTSGTLDTGELFFGEGSRLTVL.

This clonotype was detected a few times. The chain uses TRBV6-2 or TRBV6-3 and TRBJ1-5; D perhaps matches TRBD1 (5 bases). V lost 2 bases, J lost 6 bases, and 11 bases lay in between. Germline values: CDR1 MNHEY, CDR2 SVGEGT. The CDR3 contains 14 residues. CDR3 residues: CASSYGQGGQPQHF. For the CDR3, the DNA is TGTGCCAGCAGTTACGGGCAGGGTGGTCAGCCCCAGCATTTT.

The chain carries TRBV13 and TRBJ2-1, with 10 positions matching TRBD1. With V trimmed by 3 bases and J by 7 bases, 6 bases remained unmatched. The CDR3 consists of 15 residues. Germline loops: CDR1 PRHDT, CDR2 FYEKMQ (reference sequence). The CDR3 is CASSLGQGLVNEQFF. DNA of the CDR3: TGTGCCAGCAGCTTGGGACAGGGGTTGGTTAATGAGCAGTTCTTC.

The CDR3 DNA reads TGTGCCAGCAGCAAAGCAGGGGAGATTGAGCCCCAGCATTTT. Translating it yields CASSKAGEIEPQHF. The rearrangement joins TRBV7-9 to TRBJ1-5, with a possible D match to TRBD1 (6 bases). CDR1 is SEHNR, CDR2 FQNEAQ, per germline (reference sequence). The CDR3 is made up of 14 amino acids. Trimming stripped 5 bases from V and 8 bases from J, with 16 bases between.

The V gene is TRBV9, the J gene TRBJ2-7, with 9 bases identical to TRBD2. The ends lost 2 bases at V and 0 bases at J; junction bases unmatched: 0. CDR1 SGDLS and CDR2 YYNGEE come from the germline V gene. This CDR3 region has 14 residues. CDR3 nucleotide sequence: TGTGCCAGCAGCGTTAGCGGGGGCTCCTACGAGCAGTACTTC. Amino acid sequence: CASSVSGGSYEQYF.

The CDR3 sequence: CASSQDGSSYEQYF. The CDR3 DNA is TGTGCCAGCAGCCAAGATGGAAGCTCCTACGAGCAGTACTTC. The J gene is TRBJ2-7, the V gene TRBV3-1; no clear D. Germline V gives CDR1 LGHDT, CDR2 YNNKEL (reference sequence). Trimming removed 0 bases at V and 0 bases at J, with 6 bases between. The CDR3 consists of 14 residues.

The chain uses TRBV9 and TRBJ2-3; 7 bases align to TRBD2. V lost 3 bases and J lost 3; bases outside the gene matches: 10. Germline lookup yields CDR1 SGDLS and CDR2 YYNGEE. The CDR3 covers 16 residues. The CDR3: CASSDPSGGGTDTQYF. As DNA, the CDR3 is TGTGCCAGCAGCGACCCTAGCGGAGGTGGTACAGATACGCAGTATTTT.